This is a list of T cell receptor beta chains from one sample in a study of blood T cell repertoires in COVID-19. Assay: immunoSEQ multiplex PCR; the TCRdb copy retains only in-frame clones and omits some. The repertoire consists of about 71,000 clones, with approximately 90% occurring once and the leading ten covering 2%. Source material: peripheral blood. These receptors came from a man in his thirties or forties with acute or convalescent COVID-19. CDR3s include the opening cysteine and the closing phenylalanine or tryptophan.

TRBV9	14	TRBJ1-1	CASSPGQGETEAFF
TRBV7-4	20	TRBJ1-5	CASSLGGGRTGLQRTQPQHF
TRBV7-9	17	TRBJ1-6	CAALPRSRARNNSPLHF
TRBV15	12	TRBJ2-7	CATSSVGGEQYF
TRBV3-1/TRBV3-2	13	TRBJ1-1	CASSHGSRVEAFF
TRBV7-2	12	TRBJ2-3	CASSPSRDTQYF
TRBV10-1	14	TRBJ1-1	CASSDGQGETEAFF
TRBV9	14	TRBJ1-2	CASSPSEGRYGYTF
TRBV11-2	18	TRBJ1-2	CASSSHVRAGGRGYGYTF
TRBV7-9	14	TRBJ2-2	CASSSRTLSGELFF
TRBV7-9	12	TRBJ1-4	CAGGQGNEKLFF
TRBV2	15	TRBJ1-4	CASSVLGTANEKLFF
TRBV6-6	16	TRBJ1-6	CASSGTGGAGMTPLHF
TRBV5-1	13	TRBJ1-3	CASSLDRPNTIYF
TRBV10-3	14	TRBJ1-2	CAISESSVAYGYTF
TRBV5-1	15	TRBJ1-6	CASSLEKQGNSPLHF
TRBV7-9	15	TRBJ1-2	CASSLGRLENYGYTF
TRBV20-1	15	TRBJ1-5	CSASVGGSGNQPQHF
TRBV27	19	TRBJ1-6	CASSSIIPGQDYYNSPLHF
TRBV19	17	TRBJ2-1	CASSPAPLAGGGNEQFF
TRBV6-5	15	TRBJ2-2	CASRTTSGGPGELFF
TRBV3-1/TRBV3-2	17	TRBJ1-2	CASSQRRPRQDYYGYTF
TRBV12-1	13	TRBJ1-1	CASSPQDNTEAFF
TRBV9	16	TRBJ2-2	CASSPRLLANTGELFF
TRBV11-2	14	TRBJ1-2	CASSKDGGNYGYTF
TRBV4-2	17	TRBJ1-3	CASSQDEARGSGNTIYF
TRBV6-5	13	TRBJ1-5	CASTGWSNQPQHF
TRBV5-1	14	TRBJ1-2	CASSSGTGDYGYTF
TRBV18	13	TRBJ1-1	CASSPDRAGEAFF
TRBV6-5	12	TRBJ1-5	CASTTNNQPQHF
TRBV29-1	13	TRBJ2-1	CSVYRASYNEQFF
TRBV5-1	15	TRBJ1-2	CASSLDGTGIYGYTF
TRBV19	17	TRBJ1-6	CASSGFIFLAGNSPLHF
TRBV7-6	12	TRBJ1-1	CASRPGGTEAFF
TRBV6-5	15	TRBJ1-2	CASSYTQGAWYGYTF
TRBV19	14	TRBJ1-1	CASSIGTVVAEAFF
TRBV3-1/TRBV3-2	14	TRBJ2-7	CASSSRVLPYEQYF
TRBV7-8	19	TRBJ1-2	CASSLTSGGRSKANYGYTF
TRBV5-5	15	TRBJ2-1	CASSLSGPTYNEQFF
TRBV4-2	14	TRBJ1-4	CASSQGQGNEKLFF
TRBV23-1	15	TRBJ2-2	CASGGLAVNTGELFF
TRBV7-2	16	TRBJ1-6	CASSSLAGGEGSPLHF
TRBV7-3	17	TRBJ2-1	CASSSGTSGRAADEQFF
TRBV28	13	TRBJ1-6	CATLRGAGSPLHF
TRBV7-9	15	TRBJ1-1	CASSFTKGGAAEAFF
TRBV10-3	16	TRBJ2-5	CAISDRTSGGGETQYF
TRBV7-8	15	TRBJ1-1	CASSLVYDGGPGAFF
TRBV18	15	TRBJ2-5	CASSPQRGPQETQYF
TRBV7-9	15	TRBJ1-1	CASSLEGWGQGEAFF
TRBV4-1	16	TRBJ1-6	CASSQVALQANSPLHF
TRBV2	11	TRBJ2-5	CASEGGETQYF
TRBV5-5	13	TRBJ2-4	CASSLRPGSIQYF
TRBV7-9	14	TRBJ2-1	CASNYADSYNEQFF
TRBV2	14	TRBJ1-4	CASSGPPYNEKLFF
TRBV6-2/TRBV6-3	17	TRBJ1-1	CASTPRTGQLLDTEAFF